This passage covers 13 T cell receptor beta chains from one sample sequenced in a study of OX40 agonist ivuxolimab in advanced cancers. The data were produced by immunoSEQ multiplex PCR, yet TCRdb's version contains in-frame clones alone and is incomplete. In the table there are about 19,000 clones, about 70% of which are singletons. Sequencing was performed on CD4+ or CD8+ T cells sorted from blood, taken in a trial of the OX40 agonist ivuxolimab. The receptor set was obtained from an adult with an advanced solid tumor such as melanoma, head and neck, liver or kidney cancer.

This clone is classed as medium-sized. The rearrangement joins TRBV7-8 to TRBJ2-1; 7 bases fit TRBD2. Germline V lookup: CDR1 SGHVS, CDR2 FQNEAQ. V dropped 0 bases and J dropped 6; count of bases not matched to a gene: 11. The CDR3 sequence is 17 residues long. In nucleotides, the CDR3 is TGTGCCAGCAGCTTAGCCGCTGCCAGACTAGCCGTCAATGAGCAGTTCTTC. Translation: CASSLAAARLAVNEQFF. The full variable domain, rest sourced from reference TRBV7-8 and TRBJ2-1, is GAGVSQSPRYKVAKRGQDVALRCDPISGHVSLFWYQQALGQGPEFLTYFQNEAQLDKSGLPSDRFFAERPEGSVSTLKIQRTQQEDSAVYLCASSLAAARLAVNEQFFGPGTRLTVL.

This clone was seen just once. CDR3 sequence: CASSDNGENQPQHF. In nucleotides, the CDR3 is TGTGCCAGCAGTGATAACGGGGAGAATCAGCCCCAGCATTTT. This chain uses TRBV6-6 with TRBJ1-5; no clear D. Germline V gene data show CDR1 as MNHNY and CDR2 as SVGAGI (reference sequence). Trimming shortened V by 5 bases and J by 4 bases, and 12 bases separated the two germline ends. CDR3 length: 14 residues.

DNA of the CDR3: TGTGCCAGCAGCTTAGGGGGACCCAACACTGAAGCTTTCTTT. Its translation is CASSLGGPNTEAFF. J is TRBJ1-1 and V is TRBV7-6; a weak D match, TRBD1 (5 bases). Between the trimmed V and J ends, which lost 1 base and 2 bases, there was a span of 8 bases. The CDR3 covers 14 residues. From germline, CDR1 is SGHVS and CDR2 FNYEAQ.

This chain uses TRBV14 with TRBJ2-7; 9 nucleotides match TRBD1. The germline V gene encodes CDR1 SGHDN and CDR2 FVKESK. The V segment lost 5 bases and the J segment 3 bases; nucleotides outside the gene matches: 5. CDR3 length: 14 residues. CDR3 loop: CASSMGQGLYEQYF. In nucleotides, the CDR3 is TGTGCCAGCAGCATGGGACAGGGCCTCTACGAGCAGTACTTC.

The chain links TRBV4-2 to TRBJ2-5, with 8 bases identical to TRBD2. Germline V gene data show CDR1 as LGHNA and CDR2 as YNFKEQ. V shed 4 bases and J 5 bases; nucleotides not matched to a gene: 3. The CDR3 loop spans 13 amino acids. The CDR3 spells CASSPGLGETQYF. CDR3 in DNA: TGTGCCAGCAGCCCGGGACTAGGGGAGACCCAGTACTTC.

The rearrangement links TRBV28 to TRBJ2-7; perhaps TRBD2 as D (5 bases). V dropped 1 base and J dropped 7 bases, with 8 bases sitting between them. Germline CDR1 and CDR2: MDHEN and SYDVKM. The CDR3 has 12 amino acids. The CDR3: CASSLFGGEQYF. DNA for the CDR3: TGTGCCAGCAGTTTATTTGGCGGGGAGCAGTACTTC.

The chain joins TRBV28 to TRBJ2-4; D is possibly TRBD2 (7 bases). The CDR3 totals 16 residues. Deletions cut 8 bases from V and 2 bases from J, with 19 bases between. Per germline, CDR1 MDHEN and CDR2 SYDVKM. CDR3 amino acids: CASSTWEGGTKNIQYF. The CDR3 DNA follows: TGTGCCAGCTCCACATGGGAGGGGGGGACCAAAAACATTCAGTACTTC.

The J gene is TRBJ2-7, the V gene TRBV7-8; D unclear. This CDR3 has 18 amino acids. The V end lost 0 bases, the J end lost 1 base, and 19 bases lay between the germline ends. CDR1 is SGHVS and CDR2 is FQNEAQ in the germline V gene. This CDR3 is CASSLAQDLLFFSYEQYF. DNA for the CDR3: TGTGCCAGCAGCTTAGCCCAGGACCTTCTCTTCTTTTCCTACGAGCAGTACTTC.

The chain is built from TRBV5-4 and TRBJ2-7; D uncertain. V was trimmed by 1 base and J by 0 bases, leaving 2 bases between them. The CDR3 is made up of 12 amino acids. Germline loops: CDR1 SGHNT, CDR2 YYREEE (reference sequence). The CDR3 bases are TGTGCCAGCAGCTTGAACTCCTACGAGCAGTACTTC. This encodes CASSLNSYEQYF.

The gene calls are TRBV15 and TRBJ2-1; D unresolved. The CDR3 sequence is 13 residues long. Germline lookup yields CDR1 LNHNV and CDR2 YYDKDF (reference sequence). Trimming pared 1 base from V and 7 bases from J, leaving 8 bases between. The CDR3 DNA reads TGTGCCACCAGCAGAGGCCCGGAGAATGAGCAGTTCTTC. Translating gives CATSRGPENEQFF.

The chain links TRBV28 to TRBJ2-1, with 8 bases identical to TRBD1. Germline-derived CDR1 and CDR2 are MDHEN and SYDVKM. This CDR3 has 15 residues. Germline trimming cut 1 base from V and 9 bases from J; bases unmatched to any gene: 8. CDR3 nucleotide sequence: TGTGCCAGCAGTTTATCTGCCACAGGGGGAGCTGAGCAGTTCTTC. Its protein is CASSLSATGGAEQFF. Drawing the rest from reference TRBV28 and TRBJ2-1, the complete variable domain is DVKVTQSSRYLVKRTGEKVFLECVQDMDHENMFWYRQDPGLGLRLIYFSYDVKMKEKGDIPEGYSVSREKKERFSLILESASTNQTSMYLCASSLSATGGAEQFFGPGTRLTVL.

The CDR3 is CASRDGLAYEQYF. The CDR3 region has the DNA TGTGCCAGCAGAGATGGACTAGCCTACGAGCAGTACTTC. The V gene is TRBV7-6, the J gene TRBJ2-7, with TRBD2 identical over 7 bases. The CDR3 has 13 amino acids. Germline V gives CDR1 SGHVS, CDR2 FNYEAQ. Trimming removed 6 bases from V and 2 bases from J; junction bases left unmatched: 4.

The V and J genes are TRBV5-1 and TRBJ2-3; 8 bases align to TRBD1. Germline trimming cut 4 bases from V and 2 bases from J; bases unmatched to any gene: 3. Germline values: CDR1 SGHRS, CDR2 YFSETQ. The CDR3 sequence is 14 residues long. The CDR3 DNA reads as TGCGCCAGCAGCCTGGGACAGGCCACAGATACGCAGTATTTT. Protein sequence: CASSLGQATDTQYF. The full variable domain, with the rest looked up from reference TRBV5-1 and TRBJ2-3, is KAGVTQTPRYLIKTRGQQVTLSCSPISGHRSVSWYQQTPGQGLQFLFEYFSETQRNKGNFPGRFSGRQFSNSRSEMNVSTLELGDSALYLCASSLGQATDTQYFGPGTRLTVL.